Shown below are 28 T cell receptor beta chains from a single sample sequenced in a study of blood T cell repertoires in COVID-19. Clones were sequenced by immunoSEQ multiplex PCR, and TCRdb holds only the in-frame ones, with some missing. The data contain 95,000 to 100,000 clones, less than 85% of them singletons. Input material: peripheral blood. The receptors shown here come from a woman in her 70s with active or convalescent COVID-19.

The gene calls are TRBV19 and TRBJ1-5, with 9 bases identical to TRBD1. There are 15 residues in the CDR3. Germline V CDR1 and CDR2: LNHDA, SQIVND (reference sequence). Unmatched junction bases numbered 15, after V lost 7 bases and J lost 11 bases. This chain's CDR3 is CASTPGQGLPMAQHF. In nucleotides, the CDR3 is TGTGCCAGTACTCCGGGACAGGGTCTTCCCATGGCCCAGCATTTT.

The V and J genes are TRBV4-1 and TRBJ2-3, with 12 bases aligning to TRBD2. The CDR3 loop spans 16 amino acids. Trimming cost V 3 bases and J 6 bases; bases outside gene matches: 7. CDR1 is MGHRA, CDR2 YSYEKL, per germline. CDR3 region: CASSQASGGGEDTQYF. The CDR3 nucleotides are TGCGCCAGCAGCCAGGCTAGCGGGGGGGGAGAGGATACGCAGTATTTT.

The gene calls are TRBV6-1 and TRBJ2-3, with D perhaps matching TRBD1 (7 bases). The CDR3 runs 13 residues. V lost 3 bases and J lost 5, with 9 bases in between. Per the germline V gene, CDR1 is MNHNS and CDR2 is SASEGT. CDR3 loop: CASSDRGVDTQYF. The DNA of the CDR3 is TGTGCCAGCAGTGACAGGGGGGTAGATACGCAGTATTTT.

The chain employs TRBV5-1 and TRBJ1-4; 10 bases align to TRBD1. The CDR3 sequence is 16 residues long. Germline V gives CDR1 SGHRS, CDR2 YFSETQ. V lost 4 bases, J lost 3 bases, and 6 bases stayed unmatched. The CDR3 loop is CASSQDRGYANEKLFF. The CDR3 bases are TGCGCCAGCAGCCAGGACAGGGGGTATGCTAATGAAAAACTGTTTTTT.

This clone was detected once. This chain connects TRBV9 to TRBJ1-1; TRBD1 might be the D (6 bases). Germline V CDR1 and CDR2: SGDLS, YYNGEE. The CDR3 sequence is 16 residues long. The V end was cut by 2 bases, the J end by 2 bases, with 16 bases between. DNA of the CDR3: TGTGCCAGCAGCGTCTCAGTTGGGGGCATAAACACTGAAGCTTTCTTT. It encodes CASSVSVGGINTEAFF.

The J gene is TRBJ1-3, the V gene TRBV2; D is unresolved. Germline assignment: CDR1 SNHLY and CDR2 FYNNEI. The CDR3 covers 14 residues. Trimming cost V 5 bases and J 4 bases, with 12 bases left between them. The CDR3 sequence is CASSSQLSGNTIYF. The CDR3 bases are TGTGCCAGCAGTTCCCAGTTATCCGGAAACACCATATATTTT.

The rearrangement uses TRBV4-3 and TRBJ1-6; D gene uncertain. Germline lookup yields CDR1 LGHNA and CDR2 YSLEER. The CDR3 consists of 14 residues. Trimming left V 8 bases short and J 7 bases short, with 15 bases between. The CDR3 bases are TGCGCCAGCCGGGATTCGGTGACGAATTCACCCCTCCACTTT. Its translation: CASRDSVTNSPLHF.

The chain carries TRBV28 and TRBJ1-1; 8 nucleotides agree with TRBD1. CDR1 and CDR2 from the germline V gene are MDHEN and SYDVKM. V lost 6 bases to trimming and J lost 5 bases; unmatched junction nucleotides: 5. This CDR3 spans 13 amino acids. CDR3 bases: TGTGCCAGCAGCCGACAGGGGAGGACTGAAGCTTTCTTT. Translation: CASSRQGRTEAFF.

This rearrangement joins TRBV18 to TRBJ2-2; TRBD2 might be the D (7 bases). The CDR3 spans 21 residues. CDR1 is KGHSH and CDR2 is LQKENI in the germline V gene. Between the trimmed V and J ends, which lost 0 bases and 5 bases, there was a span of 28 bases. CDR3 residues: CASSPPGRGERSGPRTGELFF. CDR3 nucleotide sequence: TGTGCCAGCTCACCACCGGGCAGGGGCGAACGTAGCGGGCCGAGAACCGGGGAGCTGTTTTTT. Looking up the rest from reference TRBV18 and TRBJ2-2 gives the full variable domain: NAGVMQNPRHLVRRRGQEARLRCSPMKGHSHVYWYRQLPEEGLKFMVYLQKENIIDESGMPKERFSAEFPKEGPSILRIQQVVRGDSAAYFCASSPPGRGERSGPRTGELFFGEGSRLTVL.

This rearrangement joins TRBV7-8 to TRBJ2-7, with TRBD1 matching over 11 bases. The CDR3 sequence is 15 residues long. Losses at the gene ends were 3 bases for V and 6 bases for J; bases not matched to a gene: 7. CDR1 is SGHVS and CDR2 is FQNEAQ in the germline V gene. CDR3 protein: CASSFSGTGGSEQYF. The CDR3 DNA follows: TGTGCCAGCAGCTTCTCCGGGACAGGGGGATCCGAGCAGTACTTC. Full variable domain (remainder filled in from reference TRBV7-8 and TRBJ2-7): GAGVSQSPRYKVAKRGQDVALRCDPISGHVSLFWYQQALGQGPEFLTYFQNEAQLDKSGLPSDRFFAERPEGSVSTLKIQRTQQEDSAVYLCASSFSGTGGSEQYFGPGTRLTVT.

This chain links TRBV5-6 with TRBJ1-5; 10 bases map to TRBD1. This CDR3 has 18 amino acids. The V gene's germline CDR1 is SGHDT and CDR2 YYEEEE. V dropped 3 bases and J dropped 6; count of bases not matched to a gene: 15. CDR3 in DNA: TGTGCCAGCAGCTCACACCGGACAGGGGGAAGTATGGGTCAGCCCCAGCATTTT. Its protein is CASSSHRTGGSMGQPQHF.

V and J are TRBV6-6 and TRBJ1-3; the match to TRBD1 covers 7 bases. CDR3 size: 18 residues. CDR1 is MNHNY, CDR2 SVGAGI, per germline (reference sequence). J was trimmed by 0 bases and V by 10 bases; bases with no gene match: 18. CDR3 loop: CATCRDSHISYSGNTIYF. The CDR3 DNA is TGTGCCACCTGTCGGGACAGCCATATATCCTACTCTGGAAACACCATATATTTT.

In nucleotides, the CDR3 is TGTGCCAGCAGCGTCATGGGACTAGCAACAGATACGCAGTATTTT. Translating it yields CASSVMGLATDTQYF. This chain links TRBV9 with TRBJ2-3; 9 positions match TRBD2. Germline values: CDR1 SGDLS, CDR2 YYNGEE. CDR3 length: 15 residues. The V and J ends lost 2 bases and 3 bases, in that order; junction bases with no gene match: 4.

The V and J genes are TRBV13 and TRBJ1-1; D remains ambiguous. Germline V lookup: CDR1 PRHDT, CDR2 FYEKMQ (reference sequence). Trimming left V 1 base short and J 6 bases short, with 6 bases between. CDR3 length equals 12 residues. CDR3 sequence: CASSLVPAEAFF. The DNA of the CDR3 is TGTGCCAGCAGCTTAGTCCCGGCTGAAGCTTTCTTT.

The rearrangement uses TRBV28 and TRBJ2-4; TRBD1 matches 9 bases. The CDR3 length is 18 residues. Germline V CDR1 and CDR2: MDHEN, SYDVKM. V lost 7 bases and J lost 3; bases outside the gene matches: 16. CDR3 loop: CASTPPPGTGYDKNIQYF. CDR3 in DNA: TGTGCCAGCACCCCCCCGCCCGGGACAGGGTATGACAAAAACATTCAGTACTTC.

This clone was seen just once. This chain links TRBV30 with TRBJ2-1, with TRBD1 matching 7 bases. The CDR3 has 15 amino acids. Germline-derived CDR1 and CDR2 are GTSNPN and SVGIG (reference sequence). After removal of 4 bases from V and 4 bases from J, the junction contained 10 bases not matched to a gene. The DNA for the CDR3 is TGTGCCTGGAATAAACGGGACAGCGATTACAATGAGCAGTTCTTC. Residues: CAWNKRDSDYNEQFF. The full variable domain, completed using reference TRBV30 and TRBJ2-1, is SQTIHQWPATLVQPVGSPLSLECTVEGTSNPNLYWYRQAAGRGLQLLFYSVGIGQISSEVPQNLSASRPQDRQFILSSKKLLLSDSGFYLCAWNKRDSDYNEQFFGPGTRLTVL.

This clone was seen only once. This chain uses TRBV27 with TRBJ1-5; 12 nucleotides agree with TRBD1. V lost 5 bases to trimming and J lost 4 bases; unmatched junction nucleotides: 9. Germline V lookup: CDR1 MNHEY, CDR2 SMNVEV (reference sequence). The CDR3 contains 17 residues. The CDR3 coding sequence is TGTGCCAGCAGTCGCTCGGGACAGGGGGCCCTTAATCAGCCCCAGCATTTT. It yields the protein CASSRSGQGALNQPQHF.

This clone was counted ten times or more. This chain uses TRBV7-2 with TRBJ1-2; D is unresolved. Germline V gene lookup returns CDR1 SGHTA and CDR2 FQGNSA. The CDR3 is 13 residues long. V was cut by 1 base and J by 12 bases, with 15 bases left in between. CDR3 loop: CASSLEVAGNHTF. The CDR3 DNA reads TGTGCCAGCAGCTTAGAAGTGGCGGGAAACCACACCTTC.

The chain employs TRBV3-1 (or the pseudogene TRBV3-2) and TRBJ2-1; 12 bases align to TRBD2. CDR3 length: 16 amino acids. CDR1 is LGHDT and CDR2 is YNNKEL in the germline V gene (reference sequence). With 4 bases clipped from V and 6 bases from J, the junction kept 7 bases outside the gene matches. The CDR3 DNA follows: TGTGCCAGCAGCCTGGCACTAGCGGGGGGTATCAATGAGCAGTTCTTC. Amino acids: CASSLALAGGINEQFF.

V usage is TRBV25-1 and J usage is TRBJ1-4, with 8 bases that match TRBD1. Per the germline V gene, CDR1 is MGHDK and CDR2 is SYGVNS. The CDR3 totals 15 residues. The V gene end was trimmed by 6 bases and the J gene end by 2 bases; junction bases not matched to a gene: 5. CDR3 sequence: CASRGQGFTNEKLFF. CDR3 DNA: TGTGCCAGCAGAGGACAGGGTTTTACTAATGAAAAACTGTTTTTT.

This clone was picked up a small number of times. The rearrangement links TRBV7-9 to TRBJ2-7; the match to TRBD1 covers 9 bases. CDR3 length: 14 residues. From germline, CDR1 is SEHNR and CDR2 FQNEAQ (reference sequence). V shed 1 base and J 3 bases; nucleotides not matched to a gene: 1. CDR3 sequence: CASSLGTGVYEQYF. Written as DNA, the CDR3 is TGTGCCAGCAGCTTAGGGACAGGGGTCTACGAGCAGTACTTC.

The J gene is TRBJ1-6, the V gene TRBV6-1, with unresolved D. With 2 bases removed from V and 7 bases from J, the gap between germline ends came to 6 bases. Germline V gene lookup returns CDR1 MNHNS and CDR2 SASEGT. The CDR3 spans 13 residues. Here the CDR3 DNA reads TGTGCCAGCAGTGAACACGGGAATTCACCCCTCCACTTT. This translates into CASSEHGNSPLHF.

V and J are TRBV2 and TRBJ1-1; TRBD1 aligns across 7 bases. Germline values: CDR1 SNHLY, CDR2 FYNNEI. This CDR3 comprises 15 residues. The junction had 16 bases not matched to a gene; V was cut back by 7 bases and J by 8 bases. CDR3 amino acids: CASTKGAGGSGEAFF. The CDR3 DNA sequence: TGTGCCAGCACCAAAGGCGCAGGGGGATCTGGAGAAGCTTTCTTT.

This clone came up once. This chain joins TRBV29-1 and TRBJ2-1; D is possibly TRBD2 (7 bases). Trimming removed 0 bases from V and 2 bases from J, with 14 bases in between. The CDR3 totals 16 residues. Germline V gene sequence: CDR1 SQVTM, CDR2 ANQGSEA. The CDR3 DNA is TGCAGCGTTGAAGATAGTCGGGGGGCGGCCTACAATGAGCAGTTCTTC. Amino acids: CSVEDSRGAAYNEQFF.

This chain links TRBV28 with TRBJ2-7; 8 bases fit TRBD1. V lost 1 base, J lost 0 bases, and 2 bases stayed unmatched. Germline-derived CDR1 and CDR2 are MDHEN and SYDVKM. This CDR3 has 15 amino acids. The CDR3 nucleotides read TGTGCCAGCAGTTTATCAGGGGGCCACTCCTACGAGCAGTACTTC. Its translation is CASSLSGGHSYEQYF.

V and J are TRBV28 and TRBJ1-5, with D possibly matching TRBD1 (6 bases). The CDR3 loop spans 15 amino acids. Germline-derived CDR1 and CDR2 are MDHEN and SYDVKM. V shed 4 bases and J shed 3 bases, with 13 bases lying between them. CDR3 protein: CASSWGGQNNQPQHF. CDR3 in DNA: TGTGCCAGCAGTTGGGGGGGCCAGAACAATCAGCCCCAGCATTTT.

The chain uses TRBV5-1 and TRBJ2-3; 11 nucleotides align to TRBD2. Germline-derived CDR1 and CDR2 are SGHRS and YFSETQ. CDR3 length equals 16 residues. V was pared by 1 base and J by 3 bases, with 4 bases of the junction left unmatched. CDR3 region: CASSLTLAGGTDTQYF. CDR3 coding DNA: TGCGCCAGCAGCTTGACCCTAGCGGGGGGAACAGATACGCAGTATTTT.

The rearrangement joins TRBV30 to TRBJ1-3, with 7 bases identical to TRBD1. CDR3 length equals 15 residues. Germline V gene sequence: CDR1 GTSNPN, CDR2 SVGIG (reference sequence). V was clipped by 5 bases and J by 3 bases; unmatched bases: 10. The CDR3, as DNA: TGTGCCTGGGGTACGACAGGGATGGGTGGAAACACCATATATTTT. Residues: CAWGTTGMGGNTIYF.